This T cell receptor (beta chain) was retrieved from a study of regulatory T cells in long-lasting Graves disease. Germline V lookup: CDR1 SGHTA, CDR2 FQGTGA. This CDR3 is built from 14 residues. V trimming: 4 bases; J trimming: 9 bases; junction bases outside the gene matches: 7. The time point: newly diagnosed GD, antithyroid drugs for less than 3 months. Researchers made the TCR library from RNA that was extracted from PBMCs. This clonotype was seen many times. Arm-PCR of CDR3 regions and iRepertoire HTBI primers were the basis on which TCR beta libraries were built. TCRdb called the multiplex PCR reads again in MiXCR, with one record for every CDR3 protein. The table includes 350,000 to 400,000 distinct CDR3 sequences, around 16% detected once. These data also featured in a second study, about T cells in Graves' hyperthyroidism and ophthalmopathy. Turning to that study: Most thyroid clonotypes expanded above 0.001 appeared in blood too.

This chain links TRBV7-3 with TRBJ2-1, with 9 bases identical to TRBD2. This sample comprised peripheral blood mononuclear cells (PBMCs), obtained at new diagnosis, from a patient treated with antithyroid drugs. The sequence was obtained from a woman younger than 35 with Graves disease. The CDR3: CASSSIAGAAEQFF. CDR3 coding DNA: TGTGCCAGCAGCTCCATAGCGGGAGCGGCTGAGCAGTTCTTC. Full variable domain (missing parts from reference TRBV7-3 and TRBJ2-1): GAGVSQTPSNKVTEKGKYVELRCDPISGHTALYWYRQSLGQGPEFLIYFQGTGAADDSGLPNDRFFAVRPEGSVSTLKIQRTERGDSAVYLCASSSIAGAAEQFFGPGTRLTVL.